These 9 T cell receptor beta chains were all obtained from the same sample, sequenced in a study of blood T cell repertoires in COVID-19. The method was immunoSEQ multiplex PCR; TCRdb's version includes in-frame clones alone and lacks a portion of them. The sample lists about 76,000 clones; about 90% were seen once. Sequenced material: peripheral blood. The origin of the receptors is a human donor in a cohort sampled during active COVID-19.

The CDR3 nucleotides read TGCAGTGGTTACAGGGACACTGAAGCTTTCTTT. Its translation: CSGYRDTEAFF. The V gene is TRBV20-1, the J gene TRBJ1-1; weak D call: TRBD1 (6 bases). Germline CDR1 reads DFQATT; CDR2 reads SNEGSKA (reference sequence). CDR3 length: 11 residues. V shed 7 bases and J shed 3 bases, with 9 bases lying between them.

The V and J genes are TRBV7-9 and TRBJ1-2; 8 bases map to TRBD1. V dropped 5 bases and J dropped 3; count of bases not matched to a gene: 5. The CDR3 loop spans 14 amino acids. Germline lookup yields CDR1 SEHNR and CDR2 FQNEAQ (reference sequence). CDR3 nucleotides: TGTGCCAGCAGCAGTGACAGGGGCGACTATGGCTACACCTTC. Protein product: CASSSDRGDYGYTF.

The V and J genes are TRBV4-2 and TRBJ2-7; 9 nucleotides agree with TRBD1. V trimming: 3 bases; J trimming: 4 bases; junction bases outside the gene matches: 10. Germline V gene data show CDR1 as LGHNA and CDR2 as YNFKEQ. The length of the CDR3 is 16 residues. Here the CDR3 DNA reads TGTGCCAGCAGCCACGCACGGCGGGACAGGGCGTACGAGCAGTACTTC. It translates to CASSHARRDRAYEQYF.

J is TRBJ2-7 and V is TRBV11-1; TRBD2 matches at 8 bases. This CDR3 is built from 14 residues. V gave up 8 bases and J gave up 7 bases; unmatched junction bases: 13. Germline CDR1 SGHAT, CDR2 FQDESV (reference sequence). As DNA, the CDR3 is TGTGCCAGCTGCGTGGGACCTCGGGGGGGGGAGCAGTACTTC. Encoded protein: CASCVGPRGGEQYF.

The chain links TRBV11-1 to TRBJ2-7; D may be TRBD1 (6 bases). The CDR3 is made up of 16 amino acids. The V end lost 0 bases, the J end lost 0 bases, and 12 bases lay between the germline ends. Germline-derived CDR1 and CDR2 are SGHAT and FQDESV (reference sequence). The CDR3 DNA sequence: TGTGCCAGCAGCTTAGCCCCGGACAGTCTCTCCTACGAGCAGTACTTC. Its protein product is CASSLAPDSLSYEQYF.

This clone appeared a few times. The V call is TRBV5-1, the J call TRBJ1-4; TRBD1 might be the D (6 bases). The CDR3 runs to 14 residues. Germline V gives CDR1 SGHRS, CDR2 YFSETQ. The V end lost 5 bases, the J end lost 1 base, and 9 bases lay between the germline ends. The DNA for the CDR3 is TGCGCCAGCAGTGGGGGCGGAACTAATGAAAAACTGTTTTTT. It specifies CASSGGGTNEKLFF. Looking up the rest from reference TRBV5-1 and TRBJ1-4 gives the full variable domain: KAGVTQTPRYLIKTRGQQVTLSCSPISGHRSVSWYQQTPGQGLQFLFEYFSETQRNKGNFPGRFSGRQFSNSRSEMNVSTLELGDSALYLCASSGGGTNEKLFFGSGTQLSVL.

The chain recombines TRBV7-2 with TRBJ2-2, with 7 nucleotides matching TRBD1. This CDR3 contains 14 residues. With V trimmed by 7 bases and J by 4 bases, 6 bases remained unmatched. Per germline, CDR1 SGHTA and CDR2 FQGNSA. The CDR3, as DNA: TGTGCCAGCATCCAGACAGGGTCCACCGGGGAGCTGTTTTTT. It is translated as CASIQTGSTGELFF.

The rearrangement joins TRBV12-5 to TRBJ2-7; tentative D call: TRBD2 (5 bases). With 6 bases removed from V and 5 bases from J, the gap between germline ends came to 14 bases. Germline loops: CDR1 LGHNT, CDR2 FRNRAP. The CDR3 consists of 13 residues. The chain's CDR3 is CASGTGSGHEQYF. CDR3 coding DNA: TGTGCTAGTGGCACGGGGTCCGGCCACGAGCAGTACTTC.

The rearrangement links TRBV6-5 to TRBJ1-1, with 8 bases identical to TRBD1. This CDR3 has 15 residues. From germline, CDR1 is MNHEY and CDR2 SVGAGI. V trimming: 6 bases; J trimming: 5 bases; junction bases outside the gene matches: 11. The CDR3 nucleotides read TGTGCCAGCAGCAAAACCAGGGGGCCGGGGACTGAAGCTTTCTTT. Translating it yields CASSKTRGPGTEAFF.